This TCR beta chain was recovered during a study of blood T cell repertoires in COVID-19. Study as a whole: Sites in the United States, Italy and Spain provided acute and convalescent COVID-19 samples. Sources were T cells, B-cell-depleted T cells, or PBMCs; the material itself was cDNA or gDNA.

The germline V gene encodes CDR1 SGDLS and CDR2 YYNGEE. Trimming took off 3 bases at V and 5 bases at J, with 14 bases between the two ends. The CDR3 has 15 residues. Authors' analysis steps: Estimation of nucleated cell counts relied on the amplification of reference gene primers. Sequencing was performed with immunoSEQ multiplex PCR; in TCRdb, only in-frame clones are kept and a portion is missing. The DNA was the basis for D and trimming; V, J and clone size are from that table. The table lists tens of thousands of clones, more than 80% of them singletons, with about 20% in the top ten. V gene TRBV9 combines with J gene TRBJ1-4; D perhaps matches TRBD1 (6 bases). The receptor comes from a human donor in a cohort sampled during active COVID-19. The specimen was peripheral blood. Written as DNA, the CDR3 is TGTGCCAGCAGCGGATTACAACAGGGAAATGAAAAACTGTTTTTT. As protein: CASSGLQQGNEKLFF.